This T cell receptor (beta chain) came from a study of blood T cell repertoires in COVID-19. Study context: From the United States, Italy and Spain came samples of acute and convalescent COVID-19. The cDNA or gDNA used as material had been derived from T cells, B-cell-depleted T cells, or PBMCs.

Assay: immunoSEQ multiplex PCR; the TCRdb copy retains only in-frame clones and omits some. The repertoire holds around 190,000 clones, with roughly 80% as singletons. Germline values: CDR1 KGHSH, CDR2 LQKENI. Trimming removed 2 bases from V and 9 bases from J, with 14 bases in between. The CDR3 sequence is 14 residues long. Seattle participants joined during active infection and were tracked over time. This receptor was obtained from a woman in her 40s with COVID-19, enrolled during active disease. This chain connects TRBV18 to TRBJ1-5; perhaps TRBD1 as D (6 bases). The specimen sequenced was peripheral blood. This chain's CDR3 is CASSPAAGERPQHF. CDR3 nucleotide sequence: TGTGCCAGCTCACCAGCTGCAGGGGAGCGGCCCCAGCATTTT.